The clone carrying this T cell receptor (beta chain) was picked up a small number of times. Using RNA transcripts as the source, TCR beta CDR3 regions were amplified. HTBI primers were used for first-round RT-PCR of the TCR CDR3. TCRdb ran MiXCR on the multiplex PCR reads and lists one entry per CDR3 protein. This sample has fewer than 550,000 distinct CDR3 sequences, with 15% to 18% found just once. This sample was included in a study of T cells in Graves' hyperthyroidism and ophthalmopathy. Background on the study: Peripheral blood was acquired at first diagnosis, ahead of any therapy whatsoever.

With 6 bases removed from V and 1 base from J, the gap between germline ends came to 13 bases. The CDR3 length is 15 residues. CDR1 is KGHSH, CDR2 LQKENI, per germline. The sequencing sample was made of blood. V usage is TRBV18 and J usage is TRBJ2-4; perhaps TRBD2 as D (6 bases). The TCR was taken from a woman under 30 with Graves' hyperthyroidism. CDR3 residues: CASSGEEIAKNIQYF. CDR3 sequence (DNA): TGTGCCAGCTCCGGGGAGGAAATCGCCAAAAACATTCAGTACTTC.